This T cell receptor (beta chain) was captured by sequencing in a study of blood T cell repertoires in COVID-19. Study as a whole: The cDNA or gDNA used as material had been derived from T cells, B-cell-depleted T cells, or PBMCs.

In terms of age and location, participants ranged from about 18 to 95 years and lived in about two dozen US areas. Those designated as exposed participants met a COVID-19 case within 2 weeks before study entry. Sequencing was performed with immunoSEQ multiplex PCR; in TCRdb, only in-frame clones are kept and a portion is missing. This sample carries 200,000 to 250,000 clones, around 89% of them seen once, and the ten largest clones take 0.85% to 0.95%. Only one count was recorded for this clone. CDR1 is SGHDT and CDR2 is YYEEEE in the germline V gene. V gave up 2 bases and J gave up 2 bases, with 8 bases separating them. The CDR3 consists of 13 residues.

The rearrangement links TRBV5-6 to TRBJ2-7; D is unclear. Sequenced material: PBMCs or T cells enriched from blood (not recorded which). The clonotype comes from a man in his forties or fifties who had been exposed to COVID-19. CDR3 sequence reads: CASSFEVPYEQYF. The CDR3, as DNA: TGTGCCAGCAGCTTTGAGGTCCCCTACGAGCAGTACTTC.